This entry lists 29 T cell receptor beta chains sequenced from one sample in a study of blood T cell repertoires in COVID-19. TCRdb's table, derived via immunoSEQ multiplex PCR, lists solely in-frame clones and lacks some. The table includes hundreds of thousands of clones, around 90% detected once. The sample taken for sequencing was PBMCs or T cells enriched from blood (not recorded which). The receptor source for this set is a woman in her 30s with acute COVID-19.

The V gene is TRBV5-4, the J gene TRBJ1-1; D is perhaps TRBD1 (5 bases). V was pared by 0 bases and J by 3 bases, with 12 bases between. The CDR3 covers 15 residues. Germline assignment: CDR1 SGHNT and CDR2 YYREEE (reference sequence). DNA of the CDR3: TGTGCCAGCAGCTTGGGAGAGGGGAGGGACACTGAAGCTTTCTTT. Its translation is CASSLGEGRDTEAFF.

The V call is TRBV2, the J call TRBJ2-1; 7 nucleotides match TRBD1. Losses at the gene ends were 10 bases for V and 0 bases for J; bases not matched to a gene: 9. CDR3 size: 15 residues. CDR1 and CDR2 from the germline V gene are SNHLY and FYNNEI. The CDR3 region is CATRQGDSSYNEQFF. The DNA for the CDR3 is TGTGCCACCCGTCAGGGGGACAGCTCCTACAATGAGCAGTTCTTC.

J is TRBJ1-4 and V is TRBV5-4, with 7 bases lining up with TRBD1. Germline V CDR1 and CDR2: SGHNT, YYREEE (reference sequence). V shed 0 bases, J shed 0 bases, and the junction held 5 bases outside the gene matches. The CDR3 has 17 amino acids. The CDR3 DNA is TGTGCCAGCAGCTTGGATGGGACAGCTGCAACTAATGAAAAACTGTTTTTT. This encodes CASSLDGTAATNEKLFF.

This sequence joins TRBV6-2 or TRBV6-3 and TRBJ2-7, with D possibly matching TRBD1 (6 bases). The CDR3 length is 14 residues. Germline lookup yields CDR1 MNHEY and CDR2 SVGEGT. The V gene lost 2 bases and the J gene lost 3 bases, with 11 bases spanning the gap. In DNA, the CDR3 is TGTGCCAGCAGTTACGGATGGACAGTCTACGAGCAGTACTTC. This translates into CASSYGWTVYEQYF.

This CDR3 reads CASSELYGRQPQHF. CDR3 coding DNA: TGTGCCAGCAGTGAACTGTATGGGCGTCAGCCCCAGCATTTT. The chain couples TRBV6-1 to TRBJ1-5; D unclear. CDR3 length equals 14 residues. CDR1 is MNHNS and CDR2 is SASEGT in the germline V gene. The V end was cut by 2 bases, the J end by 6 bases, with 11 bases between.

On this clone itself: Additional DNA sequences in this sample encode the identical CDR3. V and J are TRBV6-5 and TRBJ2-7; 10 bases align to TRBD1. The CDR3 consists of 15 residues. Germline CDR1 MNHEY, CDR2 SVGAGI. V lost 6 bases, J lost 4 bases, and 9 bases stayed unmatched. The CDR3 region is CASSRGTGVGYEQYF. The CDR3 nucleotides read TGTGCCAGCAGCCGAGGGACAGGGGTCGGGTACGAGCAGTACTTC.

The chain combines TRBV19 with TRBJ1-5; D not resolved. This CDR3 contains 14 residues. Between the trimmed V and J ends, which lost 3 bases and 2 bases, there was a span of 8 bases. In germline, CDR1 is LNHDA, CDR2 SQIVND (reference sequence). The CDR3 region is CASSIGEGNQPQHF. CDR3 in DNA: TGTGCCAGTAGTATTGGGGAGGGCAATCAGCCCCAGCATTTT.

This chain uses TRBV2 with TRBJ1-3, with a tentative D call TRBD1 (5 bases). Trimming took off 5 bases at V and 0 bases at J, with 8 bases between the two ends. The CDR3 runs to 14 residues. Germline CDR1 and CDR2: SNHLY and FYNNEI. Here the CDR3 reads CASSTGHSGNTIYF. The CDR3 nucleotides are TGTGCCAGCAGTACAGGACACTCTGGAAACACCATATATTTT.

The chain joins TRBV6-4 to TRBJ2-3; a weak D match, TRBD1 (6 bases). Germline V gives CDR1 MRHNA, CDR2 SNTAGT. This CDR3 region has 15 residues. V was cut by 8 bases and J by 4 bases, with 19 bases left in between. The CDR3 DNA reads TGTGCCAGCGCTTCGAACCACAGGGATTCAGATACGCAGTATTTT. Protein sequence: CASASNHRDSDTQYF.

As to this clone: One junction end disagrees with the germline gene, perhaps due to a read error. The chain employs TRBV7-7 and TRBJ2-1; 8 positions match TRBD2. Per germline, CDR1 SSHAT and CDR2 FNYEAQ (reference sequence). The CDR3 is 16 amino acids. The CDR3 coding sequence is TGTGCTAGCAGCCCGTCGGCGGGGGGCTCCTACAATGAGCAGTTCTTC. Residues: CASSPSAGGSYNEQFF.

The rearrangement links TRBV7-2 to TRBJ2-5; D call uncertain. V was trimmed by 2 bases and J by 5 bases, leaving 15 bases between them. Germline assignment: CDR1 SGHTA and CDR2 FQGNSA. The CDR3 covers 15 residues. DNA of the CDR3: TGTGCCAGCAGCTTAAACCTACCCTTCCGGGAGACCCAGTACTTC. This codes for CASSLNLPFRETQYF.

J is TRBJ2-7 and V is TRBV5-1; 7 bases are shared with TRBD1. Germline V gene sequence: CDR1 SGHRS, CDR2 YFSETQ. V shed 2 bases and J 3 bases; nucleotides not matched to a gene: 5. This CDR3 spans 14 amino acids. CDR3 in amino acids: CASSLPGTVYEQYF. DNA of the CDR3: TGCGCCAGCAGCTTACCCGGGACAGTCTACGAGCAGTACTTC.

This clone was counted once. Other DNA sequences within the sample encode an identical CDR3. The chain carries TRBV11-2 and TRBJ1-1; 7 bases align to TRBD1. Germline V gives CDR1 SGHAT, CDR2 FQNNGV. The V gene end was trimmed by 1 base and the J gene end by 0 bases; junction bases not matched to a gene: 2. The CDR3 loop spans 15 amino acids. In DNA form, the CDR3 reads TGTGCCAGCAGCTTAGGACAGGGTTTGAACACTGAAGCTTTCTTT. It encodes CASSLGQGLNTEAFF.

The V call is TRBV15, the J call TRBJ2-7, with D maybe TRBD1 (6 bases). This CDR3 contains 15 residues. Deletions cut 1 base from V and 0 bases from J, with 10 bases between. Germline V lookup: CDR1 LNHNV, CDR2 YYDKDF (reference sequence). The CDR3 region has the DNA TGTGCCACCAGCAGAGCGAGGGGGATCTCCTACGAGCAGTACTTC. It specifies CATSRARGISYEQYF.

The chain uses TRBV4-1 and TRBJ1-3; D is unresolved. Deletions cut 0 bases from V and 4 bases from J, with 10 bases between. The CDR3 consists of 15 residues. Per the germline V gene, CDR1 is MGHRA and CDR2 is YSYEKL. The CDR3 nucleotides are TGCGCCAGCAGCCAAGATGGAGGGTGGGGAAACACCATATATTTT. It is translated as CASSQDGGWGNTIYF.

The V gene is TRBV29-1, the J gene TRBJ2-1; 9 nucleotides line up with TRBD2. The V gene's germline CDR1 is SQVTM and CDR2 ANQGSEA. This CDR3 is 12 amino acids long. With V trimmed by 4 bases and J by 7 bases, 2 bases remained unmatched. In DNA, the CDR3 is TGCAGCGTTGCGGCGGGGGGGAATGAGCAGTTCTTC. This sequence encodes CSVAAGGNEQFF.

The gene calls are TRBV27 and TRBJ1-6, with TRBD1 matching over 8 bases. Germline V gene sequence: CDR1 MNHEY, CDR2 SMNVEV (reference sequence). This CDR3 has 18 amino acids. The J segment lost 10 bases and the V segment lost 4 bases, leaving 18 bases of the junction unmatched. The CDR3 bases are TGTGCCAGCAGTTCGAAGGGCAGGGGGCTTGCGGTCTACTCACCCCTCCACTTT. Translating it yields CASSSKGRGLAVYSPLHF.

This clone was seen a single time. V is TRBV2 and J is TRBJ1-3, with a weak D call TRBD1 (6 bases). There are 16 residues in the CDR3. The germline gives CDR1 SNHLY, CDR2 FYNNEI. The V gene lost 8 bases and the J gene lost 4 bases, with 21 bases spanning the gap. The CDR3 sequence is CASSVGRTGTGNTIYF. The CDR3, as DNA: TGTGCCAGCTCAGTGGGTCGAACAGGGACCGGAAACACCATATATTTT.

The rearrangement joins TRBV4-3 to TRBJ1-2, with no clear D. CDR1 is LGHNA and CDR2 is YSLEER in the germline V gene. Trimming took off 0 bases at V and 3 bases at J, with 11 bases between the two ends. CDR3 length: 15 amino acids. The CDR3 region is CASSQEGRVDYGYTF. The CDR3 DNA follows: TGCGCCAGCAGCCAAGAGGGGAGGGTGGACTATGGCTACACCTTC.

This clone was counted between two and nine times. CDR3 nucleotides: TGTGCCTGGAGTGTACAAGTAGCGGCAGGGTCCAACGAGCAGTACTTC. Its translation is CAWSVQVAAGSNEQYF. V is TRBV30 and J is TRBJ2-7; tentative D call: TRBD2 (6 bases). In germline, CDR1 is GTSNPN, CDR2 SVGIG (reference sequence). The V end was cut by 0 bases, the J end by 5 bases, with 20 bases between. The CDR3 spans 16 residues.

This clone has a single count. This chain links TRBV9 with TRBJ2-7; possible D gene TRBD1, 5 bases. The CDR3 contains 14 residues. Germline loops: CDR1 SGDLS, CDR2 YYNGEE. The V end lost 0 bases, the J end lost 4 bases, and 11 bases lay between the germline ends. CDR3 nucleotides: TGTGCCAGCAGCGTAGGGGCAGGGATATACGAGCAGTACTTC. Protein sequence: CASSVGAGIYEQYF.

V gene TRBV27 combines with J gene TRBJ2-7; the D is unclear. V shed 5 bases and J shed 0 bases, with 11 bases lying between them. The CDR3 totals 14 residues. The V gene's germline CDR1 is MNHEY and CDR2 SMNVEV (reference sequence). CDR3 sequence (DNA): TGTGCCAGCAGTCCTGTCTCTAGCTCCTACGAGCAGTACTTC. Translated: CASSPVSSSYEQYF.

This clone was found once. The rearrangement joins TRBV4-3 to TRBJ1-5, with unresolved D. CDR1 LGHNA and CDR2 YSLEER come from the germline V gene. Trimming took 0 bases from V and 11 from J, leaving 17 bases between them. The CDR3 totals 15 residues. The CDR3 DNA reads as TGCGCCAGCAGCCAAGATTGGGTGGGGAGTTTGGCCCAGCATTTT. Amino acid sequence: CASSQDWVGSLAQHF.

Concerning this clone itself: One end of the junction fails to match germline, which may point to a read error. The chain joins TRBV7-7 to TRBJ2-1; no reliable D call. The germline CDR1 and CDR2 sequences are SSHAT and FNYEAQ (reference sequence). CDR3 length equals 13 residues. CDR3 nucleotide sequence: TGTGCTAGCAGCTTATTGCCCGACGGGGAGCAGTTCTTC. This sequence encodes CASSLLPDGEQFF.

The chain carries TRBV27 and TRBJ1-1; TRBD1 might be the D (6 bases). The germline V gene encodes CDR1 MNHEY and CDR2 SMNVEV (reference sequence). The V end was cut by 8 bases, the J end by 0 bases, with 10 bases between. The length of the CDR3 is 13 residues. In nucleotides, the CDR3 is TGTGCCAGCGGGGAGGGGGTGAACACTGAAGCTTTCTTT. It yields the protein CASGEGVNTEAFF.

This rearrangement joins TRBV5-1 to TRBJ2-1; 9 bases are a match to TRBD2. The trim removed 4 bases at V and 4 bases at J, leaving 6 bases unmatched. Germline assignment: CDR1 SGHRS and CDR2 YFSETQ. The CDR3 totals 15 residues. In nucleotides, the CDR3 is TGCGCCAGCAGCCCCGGGACTAGCCGTTACAATGAGCAGTTCTTC. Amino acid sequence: CASSPGTSRYNEQFF.

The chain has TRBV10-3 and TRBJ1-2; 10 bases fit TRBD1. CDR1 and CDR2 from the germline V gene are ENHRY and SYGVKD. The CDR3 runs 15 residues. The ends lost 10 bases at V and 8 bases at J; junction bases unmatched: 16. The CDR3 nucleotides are TGTGCCACGTCTATCGGAAGACAGGGGGCAAAGGGCTACACCTTC. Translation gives CATSIGRQGAKGYTF.

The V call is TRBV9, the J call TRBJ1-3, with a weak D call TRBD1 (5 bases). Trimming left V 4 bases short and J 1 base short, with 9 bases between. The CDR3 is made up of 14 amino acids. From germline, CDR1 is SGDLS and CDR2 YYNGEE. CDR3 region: CASSPGGSGNTIYF. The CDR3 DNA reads TGTGCCAGCAGCCCTGGGGGGTCTGGAAACACCATATATTTT.

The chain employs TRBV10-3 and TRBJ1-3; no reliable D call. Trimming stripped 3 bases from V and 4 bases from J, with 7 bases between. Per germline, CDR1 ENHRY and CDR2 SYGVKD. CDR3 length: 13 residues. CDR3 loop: CAISEPTGNTIYF. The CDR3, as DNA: TGTGCCATCAGTGAACCGACAGGAAACACCATATATTTT.